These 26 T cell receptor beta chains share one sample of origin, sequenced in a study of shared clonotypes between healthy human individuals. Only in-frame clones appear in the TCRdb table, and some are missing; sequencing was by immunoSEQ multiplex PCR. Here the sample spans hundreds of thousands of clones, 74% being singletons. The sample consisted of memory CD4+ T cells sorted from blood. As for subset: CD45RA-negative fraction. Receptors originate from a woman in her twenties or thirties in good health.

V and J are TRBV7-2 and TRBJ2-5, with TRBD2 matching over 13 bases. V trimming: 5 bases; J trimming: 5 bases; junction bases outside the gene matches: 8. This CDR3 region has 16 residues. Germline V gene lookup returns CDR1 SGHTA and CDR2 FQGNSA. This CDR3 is CASSPQGLAGWETQYF. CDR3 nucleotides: TGTGCCAGCAGCCCACAGGGACTAGCGGGATGGGAGACCCAGTACTTC.

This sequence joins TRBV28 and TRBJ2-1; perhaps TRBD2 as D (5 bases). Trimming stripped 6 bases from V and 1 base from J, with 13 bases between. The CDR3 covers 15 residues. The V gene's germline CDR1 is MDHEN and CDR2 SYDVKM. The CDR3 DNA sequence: TGTGCCAGCAGCTACAGCGGAGCTTCCTACAATGAGCAGTTCTTC. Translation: CASSYSGASYNEQFF. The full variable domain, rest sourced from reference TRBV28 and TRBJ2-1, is DVKVTQSSRYLVKRTGEKVFLECVQDMDHENMFWYRQDPGLGLRLIYFSYDVKMKEKGDIPEGYSVSREKKERFSLILESASTNQTSMYLCASSYSGASYNEQFFGPGTRLTVL.

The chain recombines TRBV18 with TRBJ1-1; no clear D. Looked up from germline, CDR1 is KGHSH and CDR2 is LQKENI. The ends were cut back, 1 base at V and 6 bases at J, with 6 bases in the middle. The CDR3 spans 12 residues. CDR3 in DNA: TGTGCCAGCTCACCACGGGCCGCTGAAGCTTTCTTT. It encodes CASSPRAAEAFF.

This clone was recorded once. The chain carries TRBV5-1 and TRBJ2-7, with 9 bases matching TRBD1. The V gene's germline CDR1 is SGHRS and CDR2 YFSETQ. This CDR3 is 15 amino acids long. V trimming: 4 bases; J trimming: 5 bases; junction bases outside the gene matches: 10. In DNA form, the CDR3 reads TGCGCCAGCAGCCCCACCGGGACAGGGAACCACGAGCAGTACTTC. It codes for CASSPTGTGNHEQYF. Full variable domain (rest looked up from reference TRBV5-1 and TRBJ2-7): KAGVTQTPRYLIKTRGQQVTLSCSPISGHRSVSWYQQTPGQGLQFLFEYFSETQRNKGNFPGRFSGRQFSNSRSEMNVSTLELGDSALYLCASSPTGTGNHEQYFGPGTRLTVT.

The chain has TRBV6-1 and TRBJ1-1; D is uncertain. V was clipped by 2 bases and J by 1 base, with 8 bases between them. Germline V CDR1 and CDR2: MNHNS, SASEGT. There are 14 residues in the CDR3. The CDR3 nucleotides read TGTGCCAGCAGTGAACGGCATCCGAACACTGAAGCTTTCTTT. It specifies CASSERHPNTEAFF.

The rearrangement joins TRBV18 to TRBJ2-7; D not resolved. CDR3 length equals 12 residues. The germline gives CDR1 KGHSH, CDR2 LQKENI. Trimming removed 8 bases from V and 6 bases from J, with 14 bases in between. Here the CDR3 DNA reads TGTGCCAGCCGCCCAGGAACAGCCGAGCAGTACTTC. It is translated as CASRPGTAEQYF.

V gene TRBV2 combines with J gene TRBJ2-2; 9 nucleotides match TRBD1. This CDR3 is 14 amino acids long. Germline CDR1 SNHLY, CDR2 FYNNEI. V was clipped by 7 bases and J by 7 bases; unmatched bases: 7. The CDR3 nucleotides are TGTGCCAGCAACACACAGGGGGCGGACGGGGAGCTGTTTTTT. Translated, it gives CASNTQGADGELFF. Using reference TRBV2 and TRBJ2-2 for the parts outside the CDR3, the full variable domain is EPEVTQTPSHQVTQMGQEVILRCVPISNHLYFYWYRQILGQKVEFLVSFYNNEISEKSEIFDDQFSVERPDGSNFTLKIRSTKLEDSAMYFCASNTQGADGELFFGEGSRLTVL.

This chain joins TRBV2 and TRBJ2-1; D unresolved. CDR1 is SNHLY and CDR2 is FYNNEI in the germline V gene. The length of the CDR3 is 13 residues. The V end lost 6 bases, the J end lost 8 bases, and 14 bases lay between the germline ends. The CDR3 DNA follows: TGTGCCAGCAGCGTGGTGGTCTTTGATGAGCAGTTCTTC. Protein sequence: CASSVVVFDEQFF.

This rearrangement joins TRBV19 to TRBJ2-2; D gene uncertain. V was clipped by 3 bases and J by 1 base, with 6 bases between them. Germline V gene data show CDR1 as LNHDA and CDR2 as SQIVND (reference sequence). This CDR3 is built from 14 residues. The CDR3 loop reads CASSIKRNTGELFF. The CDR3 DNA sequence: TGTGCCAGTAGTATTAAGCGGAACACCGGGGAGCTGTTTTTT.

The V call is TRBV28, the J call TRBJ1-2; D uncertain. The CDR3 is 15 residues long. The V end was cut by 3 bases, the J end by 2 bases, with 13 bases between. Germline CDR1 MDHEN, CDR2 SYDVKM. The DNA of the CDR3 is TGTGCCAGCAGTTTTGGGTGGGCAGAAAACTATGGCTACACCTTC. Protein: CASSFGWAENYGYTF.

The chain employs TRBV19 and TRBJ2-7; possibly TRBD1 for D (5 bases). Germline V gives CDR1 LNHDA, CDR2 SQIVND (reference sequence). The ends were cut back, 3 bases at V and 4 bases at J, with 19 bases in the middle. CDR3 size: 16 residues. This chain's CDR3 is CASSIQDKPYLYEQYF. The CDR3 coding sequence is TGTGCCAGTAGTATCCAGGACAAGCCCTACCTTTACGAGCAGTACTTC.

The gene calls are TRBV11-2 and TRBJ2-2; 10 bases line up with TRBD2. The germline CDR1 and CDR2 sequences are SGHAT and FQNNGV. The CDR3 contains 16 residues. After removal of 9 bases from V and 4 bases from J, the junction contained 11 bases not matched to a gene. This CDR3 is CASSLAGDTVTGELFF. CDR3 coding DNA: TGTGCCAGTTCCCTAGCGGGAGATACGGTCACCGGGGAGCTGTTTTTT.

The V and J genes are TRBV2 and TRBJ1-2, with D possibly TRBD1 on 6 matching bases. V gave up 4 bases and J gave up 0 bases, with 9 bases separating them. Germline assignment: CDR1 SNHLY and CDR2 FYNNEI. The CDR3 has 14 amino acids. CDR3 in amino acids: CASSGQVPNYGYTF. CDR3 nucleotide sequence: TGTGCCAGCAGTGGACAGGTACCTAACTATGGCTACACCTTC.

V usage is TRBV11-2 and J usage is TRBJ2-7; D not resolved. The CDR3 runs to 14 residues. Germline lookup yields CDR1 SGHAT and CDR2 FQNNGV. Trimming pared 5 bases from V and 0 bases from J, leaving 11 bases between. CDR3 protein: CASSPPTSSYEQYF. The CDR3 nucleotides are TGTGCCAGCAGCCCCCCCACGAGCTCCTACGAGCAGTACTTC.

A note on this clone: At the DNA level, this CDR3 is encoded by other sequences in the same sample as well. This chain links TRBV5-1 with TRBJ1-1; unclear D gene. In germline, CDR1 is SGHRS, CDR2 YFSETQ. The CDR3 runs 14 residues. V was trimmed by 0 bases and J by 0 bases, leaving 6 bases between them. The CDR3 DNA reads TGCGCCAGCAGCTTGGCTTTCCTGAACACTGAAGCTTTCTTT. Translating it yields CASSLAFLNTEAFF.

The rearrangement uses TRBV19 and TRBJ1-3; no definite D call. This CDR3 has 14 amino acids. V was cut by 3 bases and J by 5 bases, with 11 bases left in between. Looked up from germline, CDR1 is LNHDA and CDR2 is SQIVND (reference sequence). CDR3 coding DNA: TGTGCCAGTAGTATCGGCGGGTCGAGAAACACCATATATTTT. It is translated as CASSIGGSRNTIYF.

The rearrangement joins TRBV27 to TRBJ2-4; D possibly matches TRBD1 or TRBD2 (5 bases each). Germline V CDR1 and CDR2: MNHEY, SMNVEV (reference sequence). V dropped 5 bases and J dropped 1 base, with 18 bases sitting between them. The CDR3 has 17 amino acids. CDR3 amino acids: CASSTTWDGRAKNIQYF. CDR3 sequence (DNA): TGTGCCAGCAGTACCACTTGGGACGGCAGGGCCAAAAACATTCAGTACTTC.

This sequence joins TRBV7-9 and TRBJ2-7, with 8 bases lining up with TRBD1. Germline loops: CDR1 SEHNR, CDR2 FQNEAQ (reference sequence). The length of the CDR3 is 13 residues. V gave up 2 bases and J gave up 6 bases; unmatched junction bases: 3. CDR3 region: CASSLSGGSEQYF. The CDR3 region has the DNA TGTGCCAGCAGCTTATCAGGGGGCAGCGAGCAGTACTTC.

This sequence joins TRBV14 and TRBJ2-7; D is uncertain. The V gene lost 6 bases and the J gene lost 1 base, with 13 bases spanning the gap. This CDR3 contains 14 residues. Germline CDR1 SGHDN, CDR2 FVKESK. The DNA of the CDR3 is TGTGCCAGCAGATCCGGGTCTTCATCCTACGAGCAGTACTTC. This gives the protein CASRSGSSSYEQYF.

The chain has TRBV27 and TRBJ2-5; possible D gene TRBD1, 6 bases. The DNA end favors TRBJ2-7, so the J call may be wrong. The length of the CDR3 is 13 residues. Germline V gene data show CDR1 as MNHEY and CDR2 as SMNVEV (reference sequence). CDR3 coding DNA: TGTGCCAGCAGTTTAACAGGGTACGGCGAGCAGTACTTC. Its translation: CASSLTGYGEQYF.

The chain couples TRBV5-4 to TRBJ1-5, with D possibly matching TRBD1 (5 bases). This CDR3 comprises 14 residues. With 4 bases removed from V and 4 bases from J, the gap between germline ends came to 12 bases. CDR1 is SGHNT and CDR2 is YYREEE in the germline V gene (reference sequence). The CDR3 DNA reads TGTGCCAGCAGCACAGAGGGACGAAATCAGCCCCAGCATTTT. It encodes CASSTEGRNQPQHF.

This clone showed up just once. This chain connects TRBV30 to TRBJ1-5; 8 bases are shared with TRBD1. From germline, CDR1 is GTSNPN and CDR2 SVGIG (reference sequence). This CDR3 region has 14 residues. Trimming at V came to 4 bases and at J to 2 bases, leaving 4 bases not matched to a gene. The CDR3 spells CAWTQGAGNQPQHF. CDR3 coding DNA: TGTGCCTGGACTCAGGGGGCTGGCAATCAGCCCCAGCATTTT.

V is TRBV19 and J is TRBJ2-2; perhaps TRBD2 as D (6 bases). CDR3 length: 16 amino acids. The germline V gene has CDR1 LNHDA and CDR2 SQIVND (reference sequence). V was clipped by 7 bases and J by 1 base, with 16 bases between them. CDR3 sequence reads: CASNLGVSGNTGELFF. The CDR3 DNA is TGTGCCAGTAACCTGGGTGTTAGCGGGAACACCGGGGAGCTGTTTTTT. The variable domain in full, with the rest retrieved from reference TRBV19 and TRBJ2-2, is DGGITQSPKYLFRKEGQNVTLSCEQNLNHDAMYWYRQDPGQGLRLIYYSQIVNDFQKGDIAEGYSVSREKKESFPLTVTSAQKNPTAFYLCASNLGVSGNTGELFFGEGSRLTVL.

CDR3 nucleotides: TGCGCCAGCAGGGACGACAGGTCTGGGGAGACCCAGTACTTC. This encodes CASRDDRSGETQYF. The rearrangement uses TRBV5-1 and TRBJ2-5, with D possibly matching TRBD1 (6 bases). This CDR3 region has 14 residues. From germline, CDR1 is SGHRS and CDR2 YFSETQ. The germline V and J ends were trimmed by 5 bases and 5 bases, with 16 bases remaining between them. Looking up the rest from reference TRBV5-1 and TRBJ2-5 gives the full variable domain: KAGVTQTPRYLIKTRGQQVTLSCSPISGHRSVSWYQQTPGQGLQFLFEYFSETQRNKGNFPGRFSGRQFSNSRSEMNVSTLELGDSALYLCASRDDRSGETQYFGPGTRLLVL.

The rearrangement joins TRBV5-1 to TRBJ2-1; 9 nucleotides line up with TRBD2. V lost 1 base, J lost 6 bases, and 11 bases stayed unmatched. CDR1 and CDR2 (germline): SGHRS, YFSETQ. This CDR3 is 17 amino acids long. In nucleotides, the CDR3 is TGCGCCAGCAGCTTGATGACTAGCGGAGGGGTGGCCAATGAGCAGTTCTTC. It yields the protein CASSLMTSGGVANEQFF.

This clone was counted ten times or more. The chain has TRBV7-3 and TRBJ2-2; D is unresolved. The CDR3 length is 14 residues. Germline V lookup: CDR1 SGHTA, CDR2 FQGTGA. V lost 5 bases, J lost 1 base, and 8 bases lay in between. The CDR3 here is CASSPARNTGELFF. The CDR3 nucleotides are TGTGCCAGCAGCCCAGCCAGGAACACCGGGGAGCTGTTTTTT. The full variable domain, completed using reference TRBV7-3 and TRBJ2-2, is GAGVSQTPSNKVTEKGKYVELRCDPISGHTALYWYRQSLGQGPEFLIYFQGTGAADDSGLPNDRFFAVRPEGSVSTLKIQRTERGDSAVYLCASSPARNTGELFFGEGSRLTVL.